The rows below give T cell receptor beta chains drawn from one sample of a study of T cell repertoires in cytomegalovirus infection. From the reads, TCRdb called clonotypes with MiXCR, one entry per CDR3 protein. The sample lists 400,000 or so distinct CDR3 sequences; approximately 32% were seen once. Sequencing was carried out using PBMCs. The receptors here all came from a human donor in good health (CMV status not recorded). Some clones in this sample may be carry-over from other donors' samples. The CDR3 runs from the conserved cysteine through the conserved F or W. D genes are given only for firm matches. Size values are once, few and many counts, or a class for expanded clones, and some rows have none.

clone_size j_call v_call d_call cdr3_aa cdr3_nt
. TRBJ2-1 TRBV7-6 TRBD2 CASSLIGLAGGNEQFF TGTGCCAGCAGCTTAATCGGGCTAGCGGGGGGCAATGAGCAGTTCTTC
many TRBJ2-7 TRBV7-2 . CASRGKTSYEQYF TGTGCCAGCAGAGGCAAGACCTCCTACGAGCAGTACTTC
few TRBJ1-3 TRBV6-5 . CASTPGGGRSSGNTIYF TGTGCCAGCACCCCCGGGGGAGGACGGAGCTCTGGAAACACCATATATTTT
few TRBJ1-5 TRBV2 . CASSEVPRARNQPQHF TGTGCCAGCAGTGAAGTCCCGAGGGCACGCAATCAGCCCCAGCATTTT
. TRBJ1-3 TRBV2 . CASRGPGAISGNTIYF TGTGCCAGCAGGGGCCCGGGAGCAATCTCTGGAAACACCATATATTTT
. TRBJ2-2 TRBV27 . CASSLVWNTGELFF TGTGCCAGCAGTTTAGTCTGGAACACCGGGGAGCTGTTTTTT
. TRBJ1-1 TRBV28 . CASSPAHTEAFF TGTGCCAGCAGTCCCGCCCACACTGAAGCTTTCTTT
few TRBJ2-1 TRBV29-1 TRBD2 CSVPPLGLAAYNEQFF TGCAGCGTTCCACCCCTGGGACTAGCGGCCTACAATGAGCAGTTCTTC
. TRBJ1-5 TRBV2 . CASTGSVTGWRQPQHF TGTGCCAGCACCGGATCTGTGACAGGTTGGCGTCAGCCCCAGCATTTT
. TRBJ2-7 TRBV14 . CASSPRVASDDFSYEQYF TGTGCCAGCAGCCCCCGGGTGGCAAGCGATGACTTCTCCTACGAGCAGTACTTC
many TRBJ1-4 TRBV28 TRBD1 CASSSPLPDRVGEKLFF TGTGCCAGCAGTTCCCCGCTACCTGACAGGGTTGGTGAAAAACTGTTTTTT
. TRBJ2-1 TRBV5-1 . CASSLGDEHNEQFF TGCGCCAGCAGCTTAGGAGACGAACACAATGAGCAGTTCTTC
few TRBJ2-5 TRBV12-3/TRBV12-4 . CASTSSSQETQYF TGTGCCAGCACCTCTAGCTCCCAAGAGACCCAGTACTTC
. TRBJ2-2 TRBV12-3/TRBV12-4 . CASSLLSGPTPNTGELFF TGTGCCAGCAGTTTGCTCTCGGGACCGACGCCGAACACCGGGGAGCTGTTTTTT
. TRBJ2-6 TRBV5-5 TRBD1 CASNAGGVSSGANVLTF TGTGCCAGCAATGCAGGGGGCGTAAGCTCTGGGGCCAACGTCCTGACTTTC
. TRBJ2-2 TRBV12-3/TRBV12-4 TRBD1 CASTRDRGPNGELFF TGTGCCAGCACCCGGGACAGGGGGCCTAACGGGGAGCTGTTTTTT
few TRBJ1-6 TRBV12-3/TRBV12-4 . CASSRSGNAALHF TGTGCCAGCAGTCGCTCAGGGAACGCCGCCCTCCACTTT
. TRBJ1-6 TRBV4-3 . CASSHGSGDRNSPLHF TGCGCCAGCAGCCACGGATCAGGGGATCGGAATTCACCCCTCCACTTT
many TRBJ2-3 TRBV7-2 TRBD1 CASSPRTGGNTQYF TGTGCCAGCAGCCCTAGGACAGGGGGAAATACGCAGTATTTT
many TRBJ2-1 TRBV10-1 TRBD1 CASSEGQGSYNEQFF TGCGCCAGCAGTGAGGGACAGGGGTCGTACAATGAGCAGTTCTTC
many TRBJ2-2 TRBV4-2 . CASSQLGGPNTGELFF TGTGCCAGCAGCCAACTTGGGGGGCCGAACACCGGGGAGCTGTTTTTT
. TRBJ2-3 TRBV4-1 . CASSQDHVNTDTQYF TGCGCCAGCAGCCAAGATCACGTTAACACAGATACGCAGTATTTT
many TRBJ2-7 TRBV7-9 . CASSLPGAYEQYF TGTGCCAGCAGCTTACCGGGGGCCTACGAGCAGTACTTC
few TRBJ2-1 TRBV6-4 TRBD1 CASSRKSDRGNEQFF TGTGCCAGCAGTCGTAAGTCGGACAGGGGCAATGAGCAGTTCTTC
few TRBJ2-7 TRBV28 TRBD1 CASSIRDRASYEQYF TGTGCCAGCAGTATTCGGGACAGGGCGTCCTACGAGCAGTACTTC
few TRBJ1-2 TRBV6-1 . CASSGLTSYGYTF TGTGCCAGCAGTGGGCTGACATCCTATGGCTACACCTTC
few TRBJ2-4 TRBV6-2/TRBV6-3 TRBD1 CASSYSPTGSGAKNIQYF TGTGCCAGCAGTTACTCCCCGACAGGGTCAGGAGCCAAAAACATTCAGTACTTC
. TRBJ2-5 TRBV29-1 TRBD2 CSVDLAGEETQYF TGCAGCGTTGACCTAGCGGGGGAAGAGACCCAGTACTTC
. TRBJ2-7 TRBV4-2 . CASSQGVADISYEQYF TGTGCCAGCAGCCAAGGGGTCGCCGACATCTCCTACGAGCAGTACTTC
few TRBJ2-3 TRBV11-2 . CASSLPPGTLLQYF TGTGCCAGCAGCCTTCCTCCGGGTACGCTCTTGCAGTATTTT
. TRBJ1-1 TRBV5-1 TRBD1 CASSLGQGGIVTEAFF TGCGCCAGCAGCTTGGGACAGGGCGGGATAGTTACTGAAGCTTTCTTT
. TRBJ1-5 TRBV6-1 . CASSDRLAQPQHF TGTGCCAGCAGTGACAGGCTAGCTCAGCCCCAGCATTTT
many TRBJ1-1 TRBV7-6 . CASSLTDGEGTEAFF TGTGCCAGCAGCTTAACGGACGGCGAGGGCACTGAAGCTTTCTTT
many TRBJ2-1 TRBV7-3 TRBD2 CASSSGLAPPGEQFF TGTGCCAGCAGCTCGGGACTAGCCCCCCCGGGAGAGCAGTTCTTC
. TRBJ2-1 TRBV10-2 . CASSEPDDGRVNNEQFF TGCGCCAGCAGTGAGCCCGATGATGGCAGGGTGAACAATGAGCAGTTCTTC
few TRBJ1-1 TRBV5-1 . CASSPPDSQAFF TGCGCCAGCAGCCCCCCGGACAGTCAAGCTTTCTTT
. TRBJ1-5 TRBV5-1 . CASSFEGSSQPQHF TGCGCCAGCAGCTTCGAAGGGAGCAGTCAGCCCCAGCATTTT
. TRBJ1-6 TRBV10-3 TRBD1 CAISLSTGAPLHF TGTGCCATCAGCCTCTCGACAGGGGCACCCCTCCACTTT
. TRBJ2-2 TRBV12-3/TRBV12-4 . CASSSLPASGELFF TGTGCCAGCAGTTCTCTCCCGGCCTCGGGGGAGCTGTTTTTT
many TRBJ2-5 TRBV7-2 . CASSQRRYQETQYF TGTGCCAGCAGCCAGCGGAGATACCAAGAGACCCAGTACTTC
many TRBJ2-1 TRBV7-9 . CASSSKRGGRVEANEQFF TGTGCCAGCAGCTCCAAGAGGGGGGGCAGAGTAGAGGCCAATGAGCAGTTCTTC
. TRBJ2-3 TRBV10-3 . CAISESIHGQASTDTQYF TGTGCCATCAGTGAGTCGATTCATGGGCAGGCTAGCACAGATACGCAGTATTTT
few TRBJ1-1 TRBV25-1 . CASSPDTEVFF TGTGCCAGCAGCCCCGACACTGAAGTTTTCTTT
many TRBJ2-7 TRBV7-2 . CASSLAPTATYEQYF TGTGCCAGCAGCTTAGCGCCAACAGCAACCTACGAGCAGTACTTC
few TRBJ2-3 TRBV20-1 TRBD2 CSARRASGGTDTQYF TGCAGTGCTAGACGAGCGAGCGGGGGCACAGATACGCAGTATTTT
. TRBJ1-1 TRBV6-6 . CASSYFGQANTEAFF TGTGCCAGCAGTTACTTCGGGCAGGCGAACACTGAAGCTTTCTTT
. TRBJ1-1 TRBV6-5 TRBD1 CASSYTGTAPEAFF TGTGCCAGCAGTTACACGGGGACAGCTCCTGAAGCTTTCTTT
. TRBJ2-7 TRBV6-2/TRBV6-3 TRBD1 CASSHGQAVSYEQYF TGTGCCAGCAGTCACGGACAGGCGGTCTCCTACGAGCAGTACTTC
. TRBJ1-2 TRBV4-2 . CASSPQGYGYTF TGTGCCAGCAGCCCTCAGGGATATGGCTACACCTTC
. TRBJ1-1 TRBV29-1 . CSVEDPGTLNTEAFF TGCAGCGTTGAAGATCCCGGGACCTTGAACACTGAAGCTTTCTTT
few TRBJ1-2 TRBV19 . CASRTDTRANYGYTF TGTGCCAGTAGAACGGACACTCGAGCTAACTATGGCTACACCTTC
few TRBJ1-5 TRBV7-9 . CASSLSSQGSSNQPQHF TGTGCCAGCAGCTTAAGCTCGCAGGGCTCTAGCAATCAGCCCCAGCATTTT
many TRBJ2-3 TRBV7-2 . CASSAYTDTQYF TGTGCCAGCAGCGCATACACAGATACGCAGTATTTT
few TRBJ2-7 TRBV11-1 TRBD2 CASSLTVRTSVEQYF TGTGCCAGCAGCCTCACGGTGAGGACTAGCGTCGAGCAGTACTTC
many TRBJ2-5 TRBV4-1 TRBD1 CASSQESGGRETQYF TGCGCCAGCAGCCAAGAATCAGGGGGCCGGGAGACCCAGTACTTC
. TRBJ2-7 TRBV7-2 . CASSNGPKQYF TGTGCCAGCAGCAACGGCCCTAAGCAGTACTTC
. TRBJ2-7 TRBV2 . CASCRDSRYEQYF TGTGCCAGCTGCAGGGATTCTAGGTACGAGCAGTACTTC
. TRBJ2-5 TRBV7-8 TRBD2 CASSLKRGLRETQYF TGTGCCAGCAGCTTAAAGCGGGGGTTGAGAGAGACCCAGTACTTC